This TCR beta chain emerged from a study of immune cell composition in non-small cell lung cancer. Study outcomes and limitations: Clones >0.5% enriched in tumour were rarer in adenocarcinoma (around 33%) than squamous (roughly 75%).

About this clone itself: Antigen: not known.

The CDR3 runs 19 residues. V trimming: 5 bases; J trimming: 0 bases; junction bases outside the gene matches: 9. Germline-derived CDR1 and CDR2 are SEHNR and FQNEAQ (reference sequence). Generated by immunoSEQ multiplex PCR, the TCRdb table keeps only in-frame clones and is missing some. Of 3,000 to 3,500 clones listed, about 66% are singletons. Normal lung was taken at the farthest possible site, at least 3 cm from tumour. The receptor's source is a human donor with non-small cell lung cancer. The chain recombines TRBV7-9 with TRBJ2-1; 14 positions agree with TRBD2. Source material: non-adjacent lung tissue. In DNA form, the CDR3 reads TGTGCCAGCAGCCTCCAGGGACTAGCGGGGGCCAGCTCCTACAATGAGCAGTTCTTC. As protein: CASSLQGLAGASSYNEQFF.